The 4 T cell receptor beta chains below were found in one sample sequenced in a study of blood T cell repertoires in COVID-19. Produced via immunoSEQ multiplex PCR; TCRdb's table is partial and in-frame only. The sample has a few hundred thousand clones; less than 85% are singletons. The specimen sequenced was peripheral blood. Source of these receptors: a man between 60 and 75 years old who had recovered from COVID-19.

This clone has a single count. The J gene is TRBJ1-6, the V gene TRBV11-1; 8 nucleotides agree with TRBD1. This CDR3 has 17 amino acids. Germline V gene lookup returns CDR1 SGHAT and CDR2 FQDESV (reference sequence). V lost 0 bases, J lost 7 bases, and 8 bases stayed unmatched. CDR3 coding DNA: TGTGCCAGCAGCTTAGCCCGCGACAGGGGAGGGAATTCACCCCTCCACTTT. Translating gives CASSLARDRGGNSPLHF.

This chain links TRBV19 with TRBJ2-2; TRBD1 is a possible D gene (6 bases). Trimming shortened V by 9 bases and J by 2 bases, and 10 bases separated the two germline ends. The CDR3 length is 13 residues. Germline V lookup: CDR1 LNHDA, CDR2 SQIVND (reference sequence). Here the CDR3 DNA reads TGTGCCAGCGCGGACAGCAACACCGGGGAGCTGTTTTTT. Protein product: CASADSNTGELFF.

The genes are TRBV7-6 and TRBJ2-7; a possible D gene is TRBD2 (6 bases). V lost 4 bases and J 0 bases, leaving 13 bases between the germline ends. This CDR3 comprises 15 residues. CDR1 is SGHVS and CDR2 is FNYEAQ in the germline V gene. The CDR3 nucleotides read TGTGCCAGCAGCTCAAGGGCGGGAAGCTCCTACGAGCAGTACTTC. As protein: CASSSRAGSSYEQYF. The entire variable domain, with the rest obtained from reference TRBV7-6 and TRBJ2-7, is as follows: GAGVSQSPRYKVTKRGQDVALRCDPISGHVSLYWYRQALGQGPEFLTYFNYEAQQDKSGLPNDRFSAERPEGSISTLTIQRTEQRDSAMYRCASSSRAGSSYEQYFGPGTRLTVT.

This clone was counted between two and nine times. This chain joins TRBV2 and TRBJ1-4; possibly TRBD1 for D (6 bases). This CDR3 is built from 15 residues. Trimming took 5 bases from V and 0 from J, leaving 10 bases between them. CDR1 is SNHLY and CDR2 is FYNNEI in the germline V gene. The CDR3 sequence is CASSSQGTTNEKLFF. Written as DNA, the CDR3 is TGTGCCAGCAGTAGCCAGGGGACAACTAATGAAAAACTGTTTTTT.